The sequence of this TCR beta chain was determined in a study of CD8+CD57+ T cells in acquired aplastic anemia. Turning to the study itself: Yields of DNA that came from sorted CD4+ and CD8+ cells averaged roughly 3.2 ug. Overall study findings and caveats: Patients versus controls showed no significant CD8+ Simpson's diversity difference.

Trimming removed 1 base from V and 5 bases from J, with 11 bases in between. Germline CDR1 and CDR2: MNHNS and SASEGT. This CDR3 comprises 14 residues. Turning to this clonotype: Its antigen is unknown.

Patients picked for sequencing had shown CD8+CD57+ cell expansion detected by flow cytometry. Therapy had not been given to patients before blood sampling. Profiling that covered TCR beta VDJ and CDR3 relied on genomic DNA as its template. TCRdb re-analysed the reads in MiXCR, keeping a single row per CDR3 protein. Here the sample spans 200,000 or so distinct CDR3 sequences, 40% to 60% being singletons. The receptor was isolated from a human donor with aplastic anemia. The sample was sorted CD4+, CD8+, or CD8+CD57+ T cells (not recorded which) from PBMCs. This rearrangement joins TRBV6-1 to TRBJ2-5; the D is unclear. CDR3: CASSEGSSRETQYF. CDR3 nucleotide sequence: TGTGCCAGCAGTGAAGGGTCGAGTCGGGAGACCCAGTACTTC.